These T cell receptor beta chains were read from a single sample in a study of T cells in Graves' hyperthyroidism and ophthalmopathy. TCRdb processed the multiplex PCR reads anew with MiXCR; each CDR3 protein has one entry. The sample has roughly 740,000 distinct CDR3 sequences, around 15% seen once. Sequencing was done on a sample of blood. Receptors were obtained from a man between 18 and 29 years old with Graves' hyperthyroidism. CDR3s include the opening cysteine and the closing phenylalanine or tryptophan. Fields, in order: V gene, D gene, J gene, clone size, CDR3 protein, CDR3 DNA. A D gene is named only where the DNA matches it firmly. Some rows mark clone size as missing; the rest say once, few, many or name a class of expanded clone.

>TRBV20-1|-|TRBJ2-7|-
CSARDRGTGLYEQYF
TGCAGTGCTAGAGATCGGGGGACGGGGCTCTACGAGCAGTACTTC
>TRBV6-1|-|TRBJ2-4|-
CASSHHPGPYETKNIQYF
TGTGCCAGCAGTCACCATCCGGGACCTTACGAGACCAAAAACATTCAGTACTTC
>TRBV3-1|TRBD2|TRBJ2-1|few
CASSQDSGTSVRSSYNEQFF
TGTGCCAGCAGCCAAGACTCCGGGACTAGCGTTCGGAGCTCCTACAATGAGCAGTTCTTC
>TRBV27|-|TRBJ1-2|many
CASRGSRADYGYTF
TGTGCCAGCAGAGGGTCGAGGGCGGACTATGGCTACACCTTC
>TRBV10-3|-|TRBJ2-2|-
CAISEINTGELFF
TGTGCCATCAGTGAGATTAACACCGGGGAGCTGTTTTTT
>TRBV7-8|-|TRBJ2-5|many
CASSMTSNGREQYF
TGTGCCAGCAGCATGACTAGTAACGGAAGAGAGCAGTACTTC
>TRBV19|-|TRBJ2-2|few
CASSMTVGVNTGELFF
TGTGCCAGTAGTATGACCGTGGGGGTGAACACCGGGGAGCTGTTTTTT
>TRBV7-9|TRBD2|TRBJ2-1|many
CASRHTSGRIYNEQFF
TGTGCCAGCAGGCATACTAGCGGGAGGATCTACAATGAGCAGTTCTTC
>TRBV30|TRBD2|TRBJ2-3|many
CAWRLAGATDTQYF
TGTGCCTGGAGACTAGCGGGAGCTACAGATACGCAGTATTTT
>TRBV24-1|TRBD1|TRBJ1-1|many
CATRGQGGTEAFF
TGTGCCACCAGGGGACAGGGGGGAACTGAAGCTTTCTTT
>TRBV7-2|-|TRBJ2-3|-
CASSTYQVTSSTDTQYF
TGTGCCAGCAGCACTTACCAGGTGACCTCTAGCACAGATACGCAGTATTTT
>TRBV27|TRBD2|TRBJ2-3|many
CASSPRLAGVTSTDTQYF
TGTGCCAGCAGCCCTCGACTAGCGGGAGTTACTAGCACAGATACGCAGTATTTT
>TRBV6-1|-|TRBJ1-2|-
CASSKAGTPNYGYTF
TGTGCCAGCAGTAAGGCCGGGACACCAAACTATGGCTACACCTTC
>TRBV27|-|TRBJ1-5|-
CASRPDTYQPQHF
TGTGCCAGCAGACCCGACACTTATCAGCCCCAGCATTTT
>TRBV12-3/TRBV12-4|TRBD2|TRBJ2-1|-
CASSFTPLLAGGIRDNEQFF
TGTGCCAGCAGTTTCACTCCGTTGTTAGCGGGAGGGATAAGGGACAATGAGCAGTTCTTC
>TRBV6-1|-|TRBJ2-7|many
CASSERTSYEQYF
TGTGCCAGCAGTGAACGGACGTCCTACGAGCAGTACTTC
>TRBV27|TRBD1|TRBJ2-5|many
CASSTGQGRQETQYF
TGTGCCAGCAGTACAGGACAGGGGAGACAAGAGACCCAGTACTTC
>TRBV4-2|-|TRBJ2-1|few
CASSLGQVDEQFF
TGTGCCAGCAGCCTTGGGCAGGTCGATGAGCAGTTCTTC
>TRBV2|TRBD2|TRBJ2-5|-
CASSRTSGRWQETQYF
TGTGCCAGCAGCCGGACTAGCGGGAGGTGGCAAGAGACCCAGTACTTC
>TRBV2|-|TRBJ1-1|many
CASSDLRGTEAFF
TGTGCCAGCAGTGACCTCCGGGGGACTGAAGCTTTCTTT
>TRBV27|-|TRBJ2-1|few
CASSLFPTNEQFF
TGTGCCAGCAGTTTATTTCCGACGAATGAGCAGTTCTTC
>TRBV9|-|TRBJ2-7|-
CASSAGWRGGEQYF
TGTGCCAGCAGCGCAGGATGGAGGGGAGGCGAGCAGTACTTC
>TRBV30|TRBD2|TRBJ2-2|many
CAWSVGLAVANTGELFF
TGTGCCTGGAGTGTAGGACTAGCGGTCGCGAACACCGGGGAGCTGTTTTTT
>TRBV7-2|-|TRBJ2-1|few
CASSLAAERYNEQFF
TGTGCCAGCAGCTTAGCCGCAGAACGGTACAATGAGCAGTTCTTC
>TRBV20-1|TRBD1|TRBJ1-1|many
CSAPRTGRNTEAFF
TGCAGTGCCCCGCGGACAGGGAGGAACACTGAAGCTTTCTTT
>TRBV11-2|TRBD2|TRBJ2-3|many
CASSSLAGRFTDTQYF
TGTGCCAGCAGTTCCCTAGCGGGCCGATTCACAGATACGCAGTATTTT
>TRBV10-3|-|TRBJ1-2|few
CAISELQGNYGYTF
TGTGCCATCAGTGAGCTCCAGGGTAATTATGGCTACACCTTC
>TRBV19|-|TRBJ1-6|-
CASSMVVYSPLHF
TGTGCCAGTAGTATGGTGGTTTACTCACCCCTCCACTTT
>TRBV6-5|-|TRBJ1-2|few
CASSYSQGNNYGYTF
TGTGCCAGCAGTTACTCCCAGGGGAATAACTATGGCTACACCTTC
>TRBV7-2|TRBD1|TRBJ1-1|many
CASSWDRGSAFF
TGTGCCAGCAGTTGGGACAGGGGTTCAGCTTTCTTT
>TRBV28|-|TRBJ2-4|many
CASSRGGGNIQYF
TGTGCCAGCAGTAGAGGAGGGGGAAACATTCAGTACTTC
>TRBV28|-|TRBJ2-4|-
CASSFFSKNIQYF
TGTGCCAGCAGTTTTTTCTCCAAAAACATTCAGTACTTC
>TRBV30|-|TRBJ1-1|few
CAWMGRSNTEAFF
TGTGCCTGGATGGGACGGAGTAACACTGAAGCTTTCTTT
>TRBV12-3/TRBV12-4|TRBD1|TRBJ2-1|many
CASSPRTGGVEQFF
TGTGCCAGCAGTCCGCGGACAGGGGGCGTTGAGCAGTTCTTC
>TRBV19|-|TRBJ2-2|-
CAGSWNTGELFF
TGTGCCGGATCTTGGAACACCGGGGAGCTGTTTTTT
>TRBV5-1|-|TRBJ2-5|-
CASSSAIRETQYF
TGCGCCAGCAGCTCCGCTATTAGGGAGACCCAGTACTTC
>TRBV25-1|-|TRBJ2-7|-
CASSPPGLVDYEQYF
TGTGCCAGCAGTCCTCCGGGACTTGTGGACTACGAGCAGTACTTC
>TRBV6-2/TRBV6-3|-|TRBJ1-1|few
CASSYLSGGPMAVEAFF
TGTGCCAGCAGTTACCTGTCGGGGGGCCCCATGGCCGTTGAAGCTTTCTTT
>TRBV7-2|TRBD1|TRBJ1-2|-
CASSGQGGYGHTF
TGTGCCAGCAGCGGACAGGGGGGATATGGCCACACCTTC
>TRBV9|TRBD2|TRBJ2-2|-
CASSAKTSGSTGELFF
TGTGCCAGCAGCGCCAAGACTAGCGGGAGCACCGGGGAGCTGTTTTTT
>TRBV6-1|TRBD2|TRBJ2-5|many
CASSDGRTIQETQYF
TGTGCCAGCAGTGACGGGAGGACCATACAAGAGACCCAGTACTTC
>TRBV6-1|-|TRBJ2-7|-
CASSDGNSYEQYF
TGTGCCAGCAGTGACGGCAACTCCTACGAGCAGTACTTC
>TRBV19|-|TRBJ1-5|-
CATSQQGSDNQPQHF
TGTGCCACCTCTCAGCAGGGAAGTGACAATCAGCCCCAACATTTT